Listed below are T cell receptor beta chains from one sample, sequenced in a study of control samples from healthy donors and cancer patients. Sequenced by immunoSEQ multiplex PCR; TCRdb stores in-frame clones only, minus some. This sample has fewer than 150,000 clones, with 75% to 95% found just once. Sequenced input: blood. These receptors were taken from a man aged 18 to 29 in good health. The CDR3 runs from the conserved cysteine through the conserved F or W. The D gene is left open where the match is weak. Clone size, where shown, is once, few, many, or a class for clones that have expanded.

V	length	J	D	size	CDR3	DNA
TRBV7-3	16	TRBJ2-2	TRBD2	.	CASSLVGTSGDGELFF	TGTGCCAGCAGCCTAGTTGGGACTAGCGGGGACGGGGAGCTGTTTTTT
TRBV3-1/TRBV3-2	13	TRBJ2-5	.	.	CASSHRGGETQYF	TGTGCCAGCAGCCACAGGGGGGGGGAGACCCAGTACTTC
TRBV7-6	15	TRBJ2-5	TRBD1	.	CASSLEDRGQETQYF	TGTGCCAGCAGCTTAGAAGACAGGGGGCAAGAGACCCAGTACTTC
TRBV4-1	14	TRBJ2-7	TRBD1	.	CASSPRQGDGEQYF	TGCGCCAGCAGCCCTAGACAGGGGGACGGCGAGCAGTACTTC
TRBV10-3	15	TRBJ1-6	.	.	CAISESGGSNSPLHF	TGTGCCATCAGTGAGTCCGGGGGTAGTAATTCACCCCTCCACTTT
TRBV11-2	15	TRBJ2-2	.	.	CASRPAGSFSGELFF	TGTGCCAGCCGGCCGGCGGGGAGCTTTTCCGGGGAGCTGTTTTTT
TRBV5-1	16	TRBJ2-3	.	.	CASSRSQLPGADTQYF	TGCGCCAGCAGCCGCTCACAACTACCTGGGGCAGATACGCAGTATTTT
TRBV3-1/TRBV3-2	14	TRBJ2-2	.	.	CASSQEGNTGELFF	TGTGCCAGCAGCCAAGAAGGGAACACCGGGGAGCTGTTTTTT
TRBV7-9	19	TRBJ2-3	TRBD2	once	CASSFWASGRLGRTDTQYF	TGTGCCAGCAGCTTTTGGGCTAGCGGGAGACTTGGTCGCACAGATACGCAGTATTTT
TRBV9	15	TRBJ2-5	.	.	CASSPSGLPQETQYF	TGTGCCAGCAGCCCCTCGGGACTCCCCCAAGAGACCCAGTACTTC
TRBV27	14	TRBJ2-2	.	once	CASSFGPMTGELFF	TGTGCCAGCAGTTTCGGGCCCATGACCGGGGAGCTGTTTTTT
TRBV11-2	13	TRBJ1-1	.	once	CASSLGRRTEAFF	TGTGCCAGCAGCTTAGGGCGTAGAACTGAAGCTTTCTTT
TRBV5-1	16	TRBJ1-4	.	.	CASSKDGFATNEKLFF	TGCGCCAGCAGCAAGGACGGCTTTGCAACTAATGAAAAACTGTTTTTT
TRBV27	15	TRBJ1-6	.	.	CASSPRGIELSPLHF	TGTGCCAGCAGTCCTAGGGGGATCGAACTTTCACCCCTCCACTTT
TRBV2	15	TRBJ2-2	TRBD1	.	CASSGQGASTGELFF	TGTGCCAGCAGTGGACAGGGGGCGAGCACCGGGGAGCTGTTTTTT
TRBV2	15	TRBJ1-3	TRBD1	once	CATRGGQLSGNTIYF	TGTGCCACCAGGGGGGGACAGCTCTCTGGAAACACCATATATTTT
TRBV6-5	14	TRBJ2-1	.	.	CASRFGAAYNEQFF	TGTGCCAGCAGATTTGGCGCAGCCTACAATGAGCAGTTCTTC